This TCR beta chain was recovered during a study of tumor-infiltrating lymphocytes in localized non-small cell lung cancer. Study-level results: TCRbeta sequencing showed higher T cell infiltration in tumors than uninvolved lung. T-cell fraction did not differ between immunotypes IM1 and IM2.

Only a few counts were recorded for this clone. Its specificity is unknown. Here immunoSEQ multiplex PCR was the method, and the copy in TCRdb shows in-frame clones only, minus some. The table lists thousands of clones, 65% to 80% of them singletons. The clonotype comes from a human donor with non-small cell lung cancer. Sequenced material: lung tumor tissue.

CDR3 bases: TGCGCCAGCAGCCGTGGGGAACGCATGAACACTGAAGCTTTCTTT. Protein: CASSRGERMNTEAFF. The V and J genes are TRBV4-3 and TRBJ1-1; no firm D call. Germline V gene lookup returns CDR1 LGHNA and CDR2 YSLEER. V was cut by 4 bases and J by 0 bases, with 12 bases left in between. The CDR3 covers 15 residues.